This entry is about one T cell receptor (beta chain). These data come from a study of OX40 agonist ivuxolimab in advanced cancers. Study background: At around 81% male, the cohort had a mean age of approximately 60 years, ranging from about 20 to 79. Treatment received earlier with anti-PD-1, anti-PD-L1 or anti-CTLA-4 agents was allowed, and over 30% had some.

Germline trimming cut 4 bases from V and 7 bases from J; bases unmatched to any gene: 9. The CDR3 consists of 14 residues. Germline V gives CDR1 SGHKS, CDR2 YYEKEE (reference sequence). The study sampled blood at baseline, cycle 4 day 1, and cycle 7 day 1. Clones were sequenced by immunoSEQ multiplex PCR, and TCRdb holds only the in-frame ones, with some missing. The sample includes about 50,000 clones, 88% of them seen just once. The rearrangement joins TRBV5-5 to TRBJ2-3, with TRBD2 matching 7 bases. The TCR comes from an adult with an advanced solid tumor such as melanoma, head and neck, liver or kidney cancer. Sequencing was performed on CD4+ or CD8+ T cells sorted from blood, taken in a trial of the OX40 agonist ivuxolimab. The CDR3 sequence is CASSQPGGIHTQYF. CDR3 nucleotides: TGTGCCAGCAGCCAACCGGGAGGCATTCATACGCAGTATTTT.